The rows below give T cell receptor beta chains drawn from one sample of a study of blood T cell repertoires in COVID-19. The repertoire was sequenced with immunoSEQ multiplex PCR; TCRdb's copy has only in-frame clones and lacks some. The sample records some 380,000 clones, approximately 91% being singletons. The sample comprised PBMCs or T cells enriched from blood (not recorded which). Receptor source: a middle-aged woman with acute COVID-19. Each CDR3 is given with its conserved first and last residue. The order of the fields is CDR3 protein, CDR3 DNA, clone size, D gene, V gene, J gene. A D gene is named only where the DNA matches it firmly. Only part of the rows carry a size: once, few, many, or a class if the clone is expanded.

CASRKQGVGTDTQYF	TGTGCCAGCAGAAAACAGGGGGTGGGCACAGATACGCAGTATTTT	once	TRBD1	TRBV2	TRBJ2-3
CASSQQGNQPQHF	TGTGCCAGCAGCCAACAGGGGAATCAGCCCCAGCATTTT	few	-	TRBV4-2	TRBJ1-5
CASSFRIEAFF	TGTGCCAGCAGTTTCAGAATTGAAGCTTTCTTT	-	-	TRBV6-6	TRBJ1-1
CATSTQRGGNTIYF	TGTGCCACCAGCACCCAACGAGGAGGAAACACCATATATTTT	-	-	TRBV15	TRBJ1-3
CASTRLPNEKLFF	TGTGCCAGCACGCGTCTACCTAATGAAAAACTGTTTTTT	-	-	TRBV6-5	TRBJ1-4
CASSAQGWVNTEAFF	TGTGCCAGCAGCGCCCAGGGATGGGTGAACACTGAAGCTTTCTTT	few	-	TRBV9	TRBJ1-1
CASSLSSETQYF	TGTGCCAGCAGCTTGTCGTCTGAGACCCAGTACTTC	-	-	TRBV5-4	TRBJ2-5
CASSLVGGPSDTQYF	TGTGCCAGCAGCTTAGTGGGGGGGCCTTCAGATACGCAGTATTTT	-	-	TRBV7-2	TRBJ2-3
CASSPIRAAGGMTGELFF	TGTGCCAGCAGCCCAATCAGGGCGGCAGGGGGCATGACCGGGGAGCTGTTTTTT	-	TRBD1	TRBV7-9	TRBJ2-2
CASSLDRGMYEQYF	TGTGCCAGCAGCCTGGACAGGGGTATGTACGAGCAGTACTTC	-	TRBD1	TRBV6-5	TRBJ2-7
CAWGGEGSGYTF	TGTGCCTGGGGCGGAGAGGGCAGTGGCTACACCTTC	-	-	TRBV30	TRBJ1-2
CASSMGGVGANVLTF	TGTGCCAGTAGTATGGGAGGAGTCGGGGCCAACGTCCTGACTTTC	-	-	TRBV19	TRBJ2-6
CASSLSGFRAGYTF	TGTGCCAGCAGTTTGTCGGGATTCCGTGCCGGCTACACCTTC	-	-	TRBV27	TRBJ1-2
CASSTDRGCCYTF	TGTGCCAGCAGTACAGACAGGGGCTGTTGCTACACCTTC	-	TRBD1	TRBV6-5	TRBJ1-2
CASSLQGTNEKLFF	TGCGCCAGCAGCCTACAGGGTACTAATGAAAAACTGTTTTTT	-	-	TRBV5-1	TRBJ1-4
CASSYGENSPLHF	TGTGCCAGCAGTTATGGAGAAAATTCACCCCTCCACTTT	-	-	TRBV6-6	TRBJ1-6
CASRGTSGGQFHSYEQYF	TGTGCCAGCAGGGGGACTAGCGGGGGTCAATTCCATTCCTACGAGCAGTACTTC	-	TRBD2	TRBV2	TRBJ2-7
CASSPRRGTGNEQFF	TGTGCCAGCAGCCCACGGCGGGGGACAGGGAATGAGCAGTTCTTC	-	TRBD1	TRBV27	TRBJ2-1
CASNTLRGETQYF	TGTGCCAGCAACACCCTAAGAGGGGAGACCCAGTACTTC	-	-	TRBV12-3/TRBV12-4	TRBJ2-5
CASSRSYNEQFF	TGTGCCAGCTCCCGGTCCTACAATGAGCAGTTCTTC	-	-	TRBV7-6	TRBJ2-1
CATSRGTGNTEAFF	TGTGCCACCTCCAGGGGCACGGGGAACACTGAAGCTTTCTTT	-	-	TRBV2	TRBJ1-1
CASSPRRIAGENEQFF	TGTGCCAGCTCACCACGCCGAATAGCGGGGGAAAATGAGCAGTTCTTC	once	TRBD2	TRBV18	TRBJ2-1
CATSRDRWGQDTQYF	TGTGCCACCAGCAGAGATCGGTGGGGCCAAGATACGCAGTATTTT	-	-	TRBV15	TRBJ2-3
CASRPAGGGHNNEQFF	TGTGCCAGCAGACCGGCGGGCGGGGGCCATAACAATGAGCAGTTCTTC	-	-	TRBV11-2	TRBJ2-1
CASSSGQGRTEAFF	TGTGCCAGCAGCTCCGGACAGGGTAGGACTGAAGCTTTCTTT	-	TRBD1	TRBV5-8	TRBJ1-1
CASSLDRVGDEQFF	TGTGCCAGCAGCTTGGACAGGGTAGGCGATGAGCAGTTCTTC	-	TRBD1	TRBV7-9	TRBJ2-1
CASSLLAGQNSNQPQHF	TGTGCCAGCAGCTTACTAGCGGGGCAGAATAGCAATCAGCCCCAGCATTTT	-	-	TRBV7-8	TRBJ1-5
CASSGRNTGNTIYF	TGTGCCAGCAGCGGCAGGAATACTGGAAACACCATATATTTT	few	-	TRBV7-6	TRBJ1-3
CASSGGQGTTEAFF	TGCGCCAGCAGCGGGGGACAGGGCACCACTGAAGCTTTCTTT	once	TRBD1	TRBV5-1	TRBJ1-1
CASSATENQPQHF	TGTGCCAGCTCAGCTACAGAGAATCAGCCCCAGCATTTT	-	-	TRBV18	TRBJ1-5
CASSLEIAENTEAFF	TGCGCCAGCAGCTTGGAGATTGCAGAGAACACTGAAGCTTTCTTT	few	-	TRBV5-1	TRBJ1-1
CASSLGGLAGNYEQYF	TGTGCCAGCAGCTTGGGGGGACTAGCGGGGAACTACGAGCAGTACTTC	-	TRBD2	TRBV5-5	TRBJ2-7
CASSTGTGLNEKLFF	TGTGCCAGCAGCACCGGGACAGGCCTTAATGAAAAACTGTTTTTT	-	TRBD1	TRBV27	TRBJ1-4
CASSFAGAQYF	TGTGCCAGCAGCTTCGCTGGGGCGCAGTACTTC	-	-	TRBV3-1/TRBV3-2	TRBJ2-7
CASSSDTSNTEAFF	TGCGCCAGCAGCTCCGACACCTCGAACACTGAAGCTTTCTTT	-	-	TRBV5-1	TRBJ1-1
CASSRAGGRANNQPQHF	TGTGCCAGCAGCCGAGCCGGGGGACGGGCAAACAATCAGCCCCAGCATTTT	-	-	TRBV2	TRBJ1-5
CASSGDRGQGGYTF	TGTGCCAGTAGTGGGGACAGGGGACAAGGTGGCTACACCTTC	-	TRBD1	TRBV19	TRBJ1-2
CASSFLASGDKETQYF	TGTGCCAGCAGCTTTCTCGCTAGCGGGGATAAAGAGACCCAGTACTTC	-	TRBD2	TRBV7-6	TRBJ2-5
CASSFPADGSHSYEQYF	TGTGCCAGCAGCTTTCCAGCCGACGGGAGTCACTCCTACGAGCAGTACTTC	-	-	TRBV5-4	TRBJ2-7
CAARQGAGFDEQFF	TGTGCCGCCAGACAGGGGGCCGGTTTTGATGAGCAGTTCTTC	-	TRBD1	TRBV2	TRBJ2-1
CASSYGPTYEQYF	TGTGCCAGCAGTTACGGGCCAACCTACGAGCAGTACTTC	-	-	TRBV6-5	TRBJ2-7